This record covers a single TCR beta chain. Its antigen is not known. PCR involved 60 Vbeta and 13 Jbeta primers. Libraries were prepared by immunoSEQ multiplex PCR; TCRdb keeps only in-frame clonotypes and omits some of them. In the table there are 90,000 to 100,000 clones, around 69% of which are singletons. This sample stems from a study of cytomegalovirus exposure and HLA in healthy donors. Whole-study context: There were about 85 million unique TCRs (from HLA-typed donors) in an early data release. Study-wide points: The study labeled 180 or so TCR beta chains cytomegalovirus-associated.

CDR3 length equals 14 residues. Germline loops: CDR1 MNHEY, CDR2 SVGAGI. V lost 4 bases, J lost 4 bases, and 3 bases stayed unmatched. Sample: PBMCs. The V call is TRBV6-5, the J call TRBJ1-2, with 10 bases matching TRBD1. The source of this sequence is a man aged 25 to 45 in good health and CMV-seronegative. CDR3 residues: CASSWTGGSYGYTF. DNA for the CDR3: TGTGCCAGCAGTTGGACAGGGGGTTCCTATGGCTACACCTTC.